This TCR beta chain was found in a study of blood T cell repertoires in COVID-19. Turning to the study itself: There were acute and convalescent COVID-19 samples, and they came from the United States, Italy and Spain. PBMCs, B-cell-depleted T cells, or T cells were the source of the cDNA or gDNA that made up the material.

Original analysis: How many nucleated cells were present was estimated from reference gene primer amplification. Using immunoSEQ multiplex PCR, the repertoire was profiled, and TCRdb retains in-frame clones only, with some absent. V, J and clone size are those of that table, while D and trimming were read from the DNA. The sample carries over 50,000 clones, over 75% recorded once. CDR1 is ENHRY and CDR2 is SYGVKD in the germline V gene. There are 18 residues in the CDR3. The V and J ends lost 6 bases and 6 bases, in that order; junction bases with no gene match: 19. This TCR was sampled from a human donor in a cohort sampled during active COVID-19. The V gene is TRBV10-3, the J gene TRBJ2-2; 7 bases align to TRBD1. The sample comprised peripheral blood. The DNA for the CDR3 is TGTGCCATCAGCTCAAACGGACAGGTGGGAAGGACCTCCGGGGAGCTGTTTTTT. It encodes CAISSNGQVGRTSGELFF.